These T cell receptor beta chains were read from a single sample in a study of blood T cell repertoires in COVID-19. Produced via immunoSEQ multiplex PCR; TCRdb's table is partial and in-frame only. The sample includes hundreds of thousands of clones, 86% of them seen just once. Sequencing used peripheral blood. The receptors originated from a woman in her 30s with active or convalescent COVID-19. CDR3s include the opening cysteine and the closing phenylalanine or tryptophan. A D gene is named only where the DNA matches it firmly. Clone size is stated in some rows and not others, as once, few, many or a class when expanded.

DNA: TGTGCCAGTAGTACCAGGGGACAGGGCAACTATGGCTACACCTTC; CDR3: CASSTRGQGNYGYTF; size: .; D: TRBD1; J: TRBJ1-2; V: TRBV19
DNA: TGTGCCAGGTTCCGGGGGAATTCCCGGGGCTACACCTTC; CDR3: CARFRGNSRGYTF; size: few; D: .; J: TRBJ1-2; V: TRBV27
DNA: TGTGCCAGCAGTAACAGTTATGGCTACACCTTC; CDR3: CASSNSYGYTF; size: .; D: .; J: TRBJ1-2; V: TRBV5-6
DNA: TGTGCCAGCAGTGAACTGCGGGACCAAGAGACCCAGTACTTC; CDR3: CASSELRDQETQYF; size: .; D: .; J: TRBJ2-5; V: TRBV2
DNA: TGCGCCAGCAGTCCATCTAACTATGGCTACACCTTC; CDR3: CASSPSNYGYTF; size: few; D: .; J: TRBJ1-2; V: TRBV5-1
DNA: TGCGCCAGCGCGACCGGGACAGGCACCTATGGCTACACCTTC; CDR3: CASATGTGTYGYTF; size: .; D: TRBD1; J: TRBJ1-2; V: TRBV5-1
DNA: TGTGCCAGTAGTCCGGGAAGCAATCAGCCCCAGCATTTT; CDR3: CASSPGSNQPQHF; size: .; D: .; J: TRBJ1-5; V: TRBV19
DNA: TGTGCCAGCAGCGTCCGGACAGTGTCGAACACCGGGGAGCTGTTTTTT; CDR3: CASSVRTVSNTGELFF; size: .; D: .; J: TRBJ2-2; V: TRBV7-8
DNA: TGTGCCAGCAGTTTGACAGGGATTAATGAAAAACTGTTTTTT; CDR3: CASSLTGINEKLFF; size: .; D: TRBD1; J: TRBJ1-4; V: TRBV27
DNA: TGTGCCGGCGAGGGACAGAAATATGGCTACACCTTC; CDR3: CAGEGQKYGYTF; size: .; D: TRBD1; J: TRBJ1-2; V: TRBV2
DNA: TGTGCCAGCAGCCAGTCCGGGACAAGTTATTCACCCCTCCACTTT; CDR3: CASSQSGTSYSPLHF; size: once; D: .; J: TRBJ1-6; V: TRBV14
DNA: TGTGCCAGTACCACTGACAGGGGAGGTAACTATGGCTACACCTTC; CDR3: CASTTDRGGNYGYTF; size: .; D: TRBD1; J: TRBJ1-2; V: TRBV19
DNA: TGTGCCAGCAGCAAAGGGACAGGGGGAAGTGAAAAACTGTTTTTT; CDR3: CASSKGTGGSEKLFF; size: .; D: TRBD1; J: TRBJ1-4; V: TRBV7-9
DNA: TGTGCCAGCAGCGGAGACAGCTACACCGGGGAGCTGTTTTTT; CDR3: CASSGDSYTGELFF; size: few; D: .; J: TRBJ2-2; V: TRBV9
DNA: TGTGCCAGCAGTTACGGACAGTCAGTCTACGAGCAGTACTTC; CDR3: CASSYGQSVYEQYF; size: .; D: .; J: TRBJ2-7; V: TRBV6-5
DNA: TGCGCCAGCAGCTTGTACCCAGGGGGGAGTGGCTACACCTTC; CDR3: CASSLYPGGSGYTF; size: few; D: TRBD1; J: TRBJ1-2; V: TRBV5-1
DNA: TGTGCCACCAAGACAGCCCAAGCGAACACCGGGGAGCTGTTTTTT; CDR3: CATKTAQANTGELFF; size: .; D: .; J: TRBJ2-2; V: TRBV2
DNA: TGTGCCAGCAGAAACACAGGGGGACAGGAAAAACTGTTTTTT; CDR3: CASRNTGGQEKLFF; size: once; D: TRBD1; J: TRBJ1-4; V: TRBV5-6
DNA: TGTGCCAGCAGTTACTTCGGCGGGACCTATGGCTACACCTTC; CDR3: CASSYFGGTYGYTF; size: .; D: .; J: TRBJ1-2; V: TRBV6-5
DNA: TGTGCCAGCAGCAGCGGACTAGCGGGGAGCACAGATACGCAGTATTTT; CDR3: CASSSGLAGSTDTQYF; size: .; D: TRBD2; J: TRBJ2-3; V: TRBV9
DNA: TGCGCCAGCAGCCAAGCTGGGCAGGTTAGCTCCTACAATGAGCAGTTCTTC; CDR3: CASSQAGQVSSYNEQFF; size: .; D: .; J: TRBJ2-1; V: TRBV4-1
DNA: TGCAGTGCTAGTTGGGCAGGGACTGGAAACACCATATATTTT; CDR3: CSASWAGTGNTIYF; size: .; D: .; J: TRBJ1-3; V: TRBV20-1
DNA: TGCGCCAGCAGCGCCCGTGAGAGAGGGTATATTCGGAACACCATATATTTT; CDR3: CASSARERGYIRNTIYF; size: .; D: .; J: TRBJ1-3; V: TRBV5-1
DNA: TGTGCCAGCAGCTTAATGTTTGGACAAGTCTCTGGAAACACCATATATTTT; CDR3: CASSLMFGQVSGNTIYF; size: once; D: .; J: TRBJ1-3; V: TRBV11-2
DNA: TGTGCCAGTAGTTGGACGGGAGGGGCTAACTATGGCTACACCTTC; CDR3: CASSWTGGANYGYTF; size: .; D: .; J: TRBJ1-2; V: TRBV19
DNA: TGCGCCAGCAACCCCGGGGGAGGGACTAATTCACCCCTCCACTTT; CDR3: CASNPGGGTNSPLHF; size: .; D: .; J: TRBJ1-6; V: TRBV5-1
DNA: TGCAGTGCTAGTGCAGGCGACTCTGGAAACACCATATATTTT; CDR3: CSASAGDSGNTIYF; size: .; D: .; J: TRBJ1-3; V: TRBV20-1
DNA: TGTGCCAGCAGTCCGACAGATTATAGCAATCAGCCCCAGCATTTT; CDR3: CASSPTDYSNQPQHF; size: once; D: .; J: TRBJ1-5; V: TRBV6-5
DNA: TGTGCCAGCATGGGACTAGTTATAACCGGGGAGCTGTTTTTT; CDR3: CASMGLVITGELFF; size: .; D: TRBD2; J: TRBJ2-2; V: TRBV6-5
DNA: TGTGCCAGCAGCCATTCTAGCGGGGGGCACAATGAGCAGTTCTTC; CDR3: CASSHSSGGHNEQFF; size: .; D: TRBD2; J: TRBJ2-1; V: TRBV3-1/TRBV3-2
DNA: TGTGCCTGGAGTGCCGGGACTAGCTCCGTCACAGATACGCAGTATTTT; CDR3: CAWSAGTSSVTDTQYF; size: .; D: TRBD2; J: TRBJ2-3; V: TRBV30
DNA: TGTGCCAGCAGGCCCGGGGACAGCTACTCTGGAAACACCATATATTTT; CDR3: CASRPGDSYSGNTIYF; size: few; D: TRBD1; J: TRBJ1-3; V: TRBV2
DNA: TGTGCCTGGAGTGTGGAGACTAGCGAGAAAAACATTCAGTACTTC; CDR3: CAWSVETSEKNIQYF; size: .; D: TRBD2; J: TRBJ2-4; V: TRBV30
DNA: TGTGCCACCGGCGATTGGATAGCGGACTCCTACAATGAGCAGTTCTTC; CDR3: CATGDWIADSYNEQFF; size: .; D: .; J: TRBJ2-1; V: TRBV15
DNA: TGTGCCAGTAGTATCCCTGGGAGGCATAATGAAAAACTGTTTTTT; CDR3: CASSIPGRHNEKLFF; size: .; D: .; J: TRBJ1-4; V: TRBV19
DNA: TGTGCCAGCGGGGATTGGAACACTGAAGCTTTCTTT; CDR3: CASGDWNTEAFF; size: .; D: .; J: TRBJ1-1; V: TRBV19
DNA: TGTGCCAGCAGGGGGGGACAGAACCCTGAAGCTTTCTTT; CDR3: CASRGGQNPEAFF; size: .; D: TRBD1; J: TRBJ1-1; V: TRBV6-5
DNA: TGTGCCAGCAGCCGCACGGAGGCCGGACTAGCGAGAGTCGATGAGCAGTTCTTC; CDR3: CASSRTEAGLARVDEQFF; size: .; D: TRBD2; J: TRBJ2-1; V: TRBV7-2
DNA: TGTGCCAGCAGCGAGACAGGGGGTGTAGATACGCAGTATTTT; CDR3: CASSETGGVDTQYF; size: once; D: TRBD1; J: TRBJ2-3; V: TRBV9
DNA: TGTGCCAGCAGCTTGGAGGGGCCACAGGGGGGCTCTCGCCATGGCTACACCTTC; CDR3: CASSLEGPQGGSRHGYTF; size: .; D: TRBD1; J: TRBJ1-2; V: TRBV5-4
DNA: TGTGCCCATAGTGGACAGTTCTCCTACAATGAGCAGTTCTTC; CDR3: CAHSGQFSYNEQFF; size: .; D: .; J: TRBJ2-1; V: TRBV6-5
DNA: TGTGCCATCAGTGAGTACGGGACTCAAGAGACCCAGTACTTC; CDR3: CAISEYGTQETQYF; size: once; D: .; J: TRBJ2-5; V: TRBV10-3
DNA: TGTGCCAGTAGTATCGGACTAGCGGGGAGCGGGGAGACCCAGTACTTC; CDR3: CASSIGLAGSGETQYF; size: .; D: TRBD2; J: TRBJ2-5; V: TRBV19
DNA: TGCAGCGTTGAAGTGGAGCGTGGCACCGGGGAGCTGTTTTTT; CDR3: CSVEVERGTGELFF; size: .; D: .; J: TRBJ2-2; V: TRBV29-1
DNA: TGTGCCTGGATCGGACCTTTCGGGGTGTATTTT; CDR3: CAWIGPFGVYF; size: .; D: .; J: TRBJ2-3; V: TRBV30
DNA: TGTGCCAGCAGCCTCCAGGGACTAGCGGGGGGACCAAGGGGAGAGACCCAGTACTTC; CDR3: CASSLQGLAGGPRGETQYF; size: .; D: TRBD2; J: TRBJ2-5; V: TRBV5-5